This T cell receptor (beta chain) was sequenced for a study of graft-versus-host responses after intestinal transplantation. Study background: In this cohort, recipients had multivisceral, liver-intestinal, or isolated intestinal transplants. For 3 to 4 years after anti-thymocyte globulin induction, all recipients took tacrolimus and steroids. Study-wide results and caveats: GvH clones turned up in recipient marrow; some had shown up first in ileum or blood. Early post-transplant HvG declines tracked with peak circulating GvH clone levels.

Libraries were prepared by immunoSEQ multiplex PCR; TCRdb keeps only in-frame clonotypes and omits some of them. The sample has 50,000 or so clones, approximately 90% seen once. On this clone: Its target is not known.

From germline, CDR1 is MNHEY and CDR2 SVGAGI. V lost 2 bases, J lost 2 bases, and 7 bases lay in between. This CDR3 is 13 amino acids long. The chain links TRBV6-5 to TRBJ2-7, with no clear D. The sequencing used PBMCs, collected almost 120 days after intestinal transplantation. The receptor comes from a human patient who received an intestinal transplant, so some T cells may come from the graft donor. CDR3 sequence (DNA): TGTGCCAGCAGTTACCCAAGCGCCTACGAGCAGTACTTC. Protein sequence: CASSYPSAYEQYF.